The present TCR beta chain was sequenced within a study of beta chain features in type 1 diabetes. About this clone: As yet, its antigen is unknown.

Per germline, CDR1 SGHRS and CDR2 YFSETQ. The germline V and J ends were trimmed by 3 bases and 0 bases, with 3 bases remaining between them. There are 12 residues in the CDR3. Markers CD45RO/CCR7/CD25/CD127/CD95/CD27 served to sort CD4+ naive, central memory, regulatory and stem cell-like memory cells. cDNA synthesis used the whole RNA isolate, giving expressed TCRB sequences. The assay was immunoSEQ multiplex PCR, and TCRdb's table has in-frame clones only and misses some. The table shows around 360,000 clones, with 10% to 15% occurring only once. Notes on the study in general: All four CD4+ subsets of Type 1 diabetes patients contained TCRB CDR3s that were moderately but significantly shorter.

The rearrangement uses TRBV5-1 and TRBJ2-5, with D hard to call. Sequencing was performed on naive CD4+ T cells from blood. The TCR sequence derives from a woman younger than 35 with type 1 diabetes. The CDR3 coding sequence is TGCGCCAGCAGCTCCAACCAAGAGACCCAGTACTTC. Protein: CASSSNQETQYF.